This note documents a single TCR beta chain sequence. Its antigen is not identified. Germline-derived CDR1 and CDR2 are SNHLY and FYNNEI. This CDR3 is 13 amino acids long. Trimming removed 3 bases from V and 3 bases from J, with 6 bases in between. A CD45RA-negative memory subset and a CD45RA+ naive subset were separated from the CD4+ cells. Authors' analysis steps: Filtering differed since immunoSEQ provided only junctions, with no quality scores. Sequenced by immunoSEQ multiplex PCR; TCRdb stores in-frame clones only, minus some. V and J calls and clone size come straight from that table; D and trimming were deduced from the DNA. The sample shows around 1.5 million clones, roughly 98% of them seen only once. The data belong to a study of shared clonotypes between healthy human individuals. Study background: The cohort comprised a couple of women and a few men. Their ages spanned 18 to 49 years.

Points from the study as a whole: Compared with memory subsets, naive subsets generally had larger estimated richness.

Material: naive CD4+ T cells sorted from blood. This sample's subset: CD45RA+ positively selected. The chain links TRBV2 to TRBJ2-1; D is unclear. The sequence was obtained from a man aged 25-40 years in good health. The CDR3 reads CASSDELYNEQFF. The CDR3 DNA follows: TGTGCCAGCAGTGACGAACTCTACAATGAGCAGTTCTTC.